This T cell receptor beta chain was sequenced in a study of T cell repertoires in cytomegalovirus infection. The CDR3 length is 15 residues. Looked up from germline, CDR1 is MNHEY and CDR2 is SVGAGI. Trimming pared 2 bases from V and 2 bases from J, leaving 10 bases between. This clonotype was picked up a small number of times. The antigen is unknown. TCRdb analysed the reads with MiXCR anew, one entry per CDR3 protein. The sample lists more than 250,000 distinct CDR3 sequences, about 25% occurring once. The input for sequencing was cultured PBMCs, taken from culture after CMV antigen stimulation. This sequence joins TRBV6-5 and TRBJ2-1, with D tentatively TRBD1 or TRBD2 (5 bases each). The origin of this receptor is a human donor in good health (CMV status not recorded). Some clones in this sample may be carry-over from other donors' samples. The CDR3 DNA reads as TGTGCCAGCAGTTACGGGGGAATCACCTACAATGAGCAGTTCTTC. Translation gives CASSYGGITYNEQFF.